The source of this T cell receptor (beta chain) is a study of blood T cell repertoires in COVID-19. Across the whole study: The United States, Italy and Spain provided the acute and convalescent COVID-19 samples. The analysed material was cDNA or gDNA that came from T cells, B-cell-depleted T cells, or PBMCs.

In the original processing: Amplified reference gene primers provided the basis for estimating nucleated cell counts. Sequencing used immunoSEQ multiplex PCR; TCRdb keeps in-frame clones, though not all of them. V and J calls and clone size are those listed in that table; D and trimming were worked out from the DNA. The sample lists 220,000 or so clones, around 83% occurring once. Trimming took off 1 base at V and 2 bases at J, with 12 bases between the two ends. Germline V gene lookup returns CDR1 GTSNPN and CDR2 SVGIG (reference sequence). This CDR3 spans 15 amino acids. This clonotype was sampled from a man aged 45-65 years who had recovered from COVID-19. Material: peripheral blood. The gene calls are TRBV30 and TRBJ1-5, with D possibly being TRBD1 (5 bases). Here the CDR3 reads CAWSAGGAGNQPQHF. In nucleotides, the CDR3 is TGTGCCTGGAGTGCGGGAGGGGCAGGCAATCAGCCCCAGCATTTT. The variable domain in full, with the rest retrieved from reference TRBV30 and TRBJ1-5, is SQTIHQWPATLVQPVGSPLSLECTVEGTSNPNLYWYRQAAGRGLQLLFYSVGIGQISSEVPQNLSASRPQDRQFILSSKKLLLSDSGFYLCAWSAGGAGNQPQHFGDGTRLSIL.